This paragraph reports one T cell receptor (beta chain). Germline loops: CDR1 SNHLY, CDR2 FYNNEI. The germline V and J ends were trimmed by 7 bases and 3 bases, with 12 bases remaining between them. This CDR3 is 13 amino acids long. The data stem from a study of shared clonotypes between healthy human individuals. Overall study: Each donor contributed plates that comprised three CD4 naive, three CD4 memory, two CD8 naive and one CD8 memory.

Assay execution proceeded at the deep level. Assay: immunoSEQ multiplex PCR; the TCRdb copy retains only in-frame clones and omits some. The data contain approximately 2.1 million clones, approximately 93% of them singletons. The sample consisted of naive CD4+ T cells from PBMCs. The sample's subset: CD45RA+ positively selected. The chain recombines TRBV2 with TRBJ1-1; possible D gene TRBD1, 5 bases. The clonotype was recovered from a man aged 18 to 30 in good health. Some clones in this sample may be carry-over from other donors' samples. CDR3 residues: CASTTSRDTEAFF. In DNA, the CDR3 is TGTGCCAGCACCACCAGCAGGGACACTGAAGCTTTCTTT.